This T cell receptor beta chain was recovered during a study of blood T cells in healthy people across ages. V gave up 0 bases and J gave up 11 bases, with 19 bases separating them. Germline values: CDR1 SGHTA, CDR2 FQGTGA. There are 15 residues in the CDR3. A second roughly 6 to 12 cycle PCR used barcoded and J-beta primers. TCRdb analysed the 5' RACE reads with MiXCR anew, one entry per CDR3 protein. The data show 630,000 or so distinct CDR3 sequences, approximately 30% seen once. This clonotype was picked up a small number of times. This could be a read error, since a much larger clone is one nucleotide away.

This clonotype was obtained from a woman of 80 years or more in good health. Sequenced input: blood. The genes are TRBV7-3 and TRBJ2-5, with D unclear. CDR3 nucleotides: TGTGCCAGCAGCTTAACGTCCGTTCCCTACAATGAGCAGTACTTC. Its translation is CASSLTSVPYNEQYF. Complete variable domain (other parts from reference TRBV7-3 and TRBJ2-5): GAGVSQTPSNKVTEKGKYVELRCDPISGHTALYWYRQSLGQGPEFLIYFQGTGAADDSGLPNDRFFAVRPEGSVSTLKIQRTERGDSAVYLCASSLTSVPYNEQYFGPGTRLLVL.